Listed below are T cell receptor beta chains from one sample, sequenced in a study of identical twins. TCRdb re-called the 5' RACE reads with MiXCR, one entry per CDR3 protein. Of over 600,000 distinct CDR3 sequences in the sample, 21% were seen once. In addition, the sample was reused for a study of T cells expressing NK-cell markers.

Sample: PBMCs. The receptors derive from a woman aged 18-29 years in good health. Each CDR3 is given with its conserved first and last residue. D genes are given only for firm matches. Only part of the rows carry a size: once, few, many, or a class if the clone is expanded.

clone_size: .
d_call: TRBD2
v_call: TRBV7-2
j_call: TRBJ2-3
cdr3_aa: CASSISGRALGVQYF
cdr3_nt: TGTGCCAGCAGCATTAGCGGGAGGGCCCTCGGTGTACAGTATTTT

clone_size: .
d_call: TRBD2
v_call: TRBV7-9
j_call: TRBJ2-2
cdr3_aa: CASSSSGLAANTGELFF
cdr3_nt: TGTGCCAGCAGCTCTTCGGGACTAGCGGCGAACACCGGGGAGCTGTTTTTT

clone_size: .
d_call: TRBD1
v_call: TRBV11-2
j_call: TRBJ1-2
cdr3_aa: CASDDRGGGYTF
cdr3_nt: TGTGCCAGCGACGACAGGGGCGGCGGCTACACCTTC

clone_size: few
d_call: .
v_call: TRBV12-3/TRBV12-4
j_call: TRBJ2-1
cdr3_aa: CASLSGEGGKQFF
cdr3_nt: TGTGCCAGCTTGTCCGGAGAGGGGGGGAAGCAGTTCTTC

clone_size: few
d_call: TRBD2
v_call: TRBV10-3
j_call: TRBJ2-3
cdr3_aa: CATRTSGSSSTDTQYF
cdr3_nt: TGTGCCACGCGGACTAGCGGGAGTAGCAGCACAGATACGCAGTATTTT

clone_size: .
d_call: TRBD2
v_call: TRBV20-1
j_call: TRBJ2-5
cdr3_aa: CSATNPGGINLHQYF
cdr3_nt: TGCAGTGCTACCAACCCGGGAGGCATTAACCTTCACCAGTACTTC

clone_size: .
d_call: .
v_call: TRBV7-9
j_call: TRBJ2-3
cdr3_aa: CASSFPPSSPTDTQYF
cdr3_nt: TGTGCCAGCAGCTTTCCGCCGTCCTCCCCCACAGATACGCAGTATTTT

clone_size: .
d_call: TRBD2
v_call: TRBV15
j_call: TRBJ2-7
cdr3_aa: CATMPDGASGTYEQYF
cdr3_nt: TGTGCCACCATGCCCGACGGGGCTAGCGGGACCTACGAGCAGTACTTC

clone_size: few
d_call: .
v_call: TRBV7-8
j_call: TRBJ2-7
cdr3_aa: CASSLAGRYEQYF
cdr3_nt: TGTGCCAGCAGCTTAGCGGGCCGATACGAGCAGTACTTC

clone_size: few
d_call: .
v_call: TRBV6-1
j_call: TRBJ2-3
cdr3_aa: CASSRGSLAGPDTQYF
cdr3_nt: TGTGCCAGCAGCCGCGGAAGCCTAGCAGGTCCAGATACGCAGTATTTT

clone_size: many
d_call: .
v_call: TRBV20-1
j_call: TRBJ2-5
cdr3_aa: CSARDQKGSETQYF
cdr3_nt: TGCAGTGCTAGAGATCAAAAGGGGTCAGAGACCCAGTACTTC

clone_size: few
d_call: .
v_call: TRBV15
j_call: TRBJ1-2
cdr3_aa: CATRAGYGYTF
cdr3_nt: TGTGCCACCAGGGCCGGGTATGGCTACACCTTC

clone_size: .
d_call: TRBD2
v_call: TRBV2
j_call: TRBJ2-3
cdr3_aa: CASGLDGRELSDTQYF
cdr3_nt: TGTGCCAGTGGGTTAGATGGGCGGGAGCTGTCAGATACGCAGTATTTT

clone_size: few
d_call: TRBD1
v_call: TRBV9
j_call: TRBJ1-2
cdr3_aa: CASSVETGPGYTF
cdr3_nt: TGTGCCAGCAGCGTAGAGACAGGGCCTGGCTACACCTTC

clone_size: many
d_call: .
v_call: TRBV20-1
j_call: TRBJ1-2
cdr3_aa: CSADPRDGYTF
cdr3_nt: TGCAGTGCCGACCCCAGGGATGGCTACACCTTC

clone_size: few
d_call: TRBD2
v_call: TRBV18
j_call: TRBJ2-7
cdr3_aa: CASSPPSSGREQYF
cdr3_nt: TGTGCCAGCTCACCACCGTCTAGCGGGCGCGAGCAGTACTTC

clone_size: .
d_call: .
v_call: TRBV5-5
j_call: TRBJ1-5
cdr3_aa: CASSPGPLSQPQHF
cdr3_nt: TGTGCCAGCAGCCCAGGACCTTTGAGTCAGCCCCAGCATTTT

clone_size: .
d_call: .
v_call: TRBV18
j_call: TRBJ1-1
cdr3_aa: CASSQQKYTEAFF
cdr3_nt: TGTGCCAGCTCACAACAAAAGTACACTGAAGCTTTCTTT

clone_size: few
d_call: .
v_call: TRBV20-1
j_call: TRBJ2-7
cdr3_aa: CSALLSDEQYF
cdr3_nt: TGCAGTGCCCTCTTGTCCGACGAGCAGTACTTC

clone_size: .
d_call: .
v_call: TRBV30
j_call: TRBJ1-1
cdr3_aa: CAWSRLLGEAFF
cdr3_nt: TGTGCCTGGAGTAGATTGCTTGGTGAAGCTTTCTTT

clone_size: few
d_call: .
v_call: TRBV12-3/TRBV12-4
j_call: TRBJ2-5
cdr3_aa: CASTRASSVETQYF
cdr3_nt: TGTGCCAGCACGAGGGCAAGTTCTGTAGAGACCCAGTACTTC

clone_size: .
d_call: .
v_call: TRBV5-1
j_call: TRBJ2-5
cdr3_aa: CASSLVGQFQETQYF
cdr3_nt: TGCGCCAGCAGCTTGGTTGGACAGTTCCAAGAGACCCAGTACTTC

clone_size: many
d_call: TRBD1
v_call: TRBV9
j_call: TRBJ1-1
cdr3_aa: CASSSGQGGFSDTEAFF
cdr3_nt: TGTGCCAGCAGCTCCGGACAGGGTGGTTTTTCGGACACTGAAGCTTTCTTT

clone_size: .
d_call: .
v_call: TRBV12-3/TRBV12-4
j_call: TRBJ2-5
cdr3_aa: CASSDELRGEEETQYF
cdr3_nt: TGTGCCAGCAGCGACGAACTCCGGGGAGAGGAGGAGACCCAGTACTTC

clone_size: .
d_call: TRBD2
v_call: TRBV6-5
j_call: TRBJ2-1
cdr3_aa: CASSYPRTSSYNEQFF
cdr3_nt: TGTGCCAGCAGTTACCCGAGGACTAGCAGCTACAATGAGCAGTTCTTC

clone_size: .
d_call: TRBD1
v_call: TRBV20-1
j_call: TRBJ2-3
cdr3_aa: CSATTGGRADTQYF
cdr3_nt: TGCAGTGCTACGACAGGGGGCAGGGCAGATACGCAGTATTTT

clone_size: .
d_call: .
v_call: TRBV29-1
j_call: TRBJ1-1
cdr3_aa: CSVGAGTLRPAEAFF
cdr3_nt: TGCAGCGTTGGGGCGGGGACCCTAAGACCCGCTGAAGCTTTCTTT

clone_size: many
d_call: .
v_call: TRBV7-9
j_call: TRBJ1-1
cdr3_aa: CASSSQENTEAFF
cdr3_nt: TGTGCCAGCAGCTCACAGGAGAACACTGAAGCTTTCTTT

clone_size: many
d_call: .
v_call: TRBV5-1
j_call: TRBJ2-7
cdr3_aa: CASSLPDYSYEQYF
cdr3_nt: TGCGCCAGCAGCTTGCCAGACTACTCCTACGAGCAGTACTTC

clone_size: few
d_call: .
v_call: TRBV3-1
j_call: TRBJ2-7
cdr3_aa: CASSQDLVGTYEQYF
cdr3_nt: TGTGCCAGCAGCCAAGATCTAGTCGGGACTTACGAGCAGTACTTC